The rows below give T cell receptor beta chains drawn from one sample of a study of blood T cell repertoires in COVID-19. Clones were read by immunoSEQ multiplex PCR, and TCRdb kept only the in-frame ones, dropping some. The sample lists some 240,000 clones, roughly 88% occurring once. Source material: peripheral blood. The source of these receptors is a woman aged 40 to 50 who had recovered from COVID-19. Each CDR3 is given with its conserved first and last residue. Each record gives: V gene, D gene, CDR3 length, clone size, J gene, CDR3 protein, CDR3 DNA. A D gene is named only where the DNA matches it firmly. Where a row states a size, it is once, few, many or the class of an expanded clone; other rows omit it.

v_gene: TRBV11-3
d_gene: TRBD1
len: 15
abundance: .
j_gene: TRBJ2-5
CDR3aa: CASSSGTATQETQYF
CDR3nt: TGTGCCAGCAGCTCAGGGACAGCAACTCAAGAGACCCAGTACTTC

v_gene: TRBV5-1
d_gene: .
len: 16
abundance: .
j_gene: TRBJ2-7
CDR3aa: CASSLGESSGKYEQYF
CDR3nt: TGCGCCAGCAGCTTGGGGGAGTCCTCGGGGAAGTACGAGCAGTACTTC

v_gene: TRBV29-1
d_gene: TRBD2
len: 13
abundance: .
j_gene: TRBJ2-5
CDR3aa: CSVRRGGQETQYF
CDR3nt: TGCAGCGTGCGCCGGGGGGGCCAAGAGACCCAGTACTTC

v_gene: TRBV5-8
d_gene: .
len: 14
abundance: .
j_gene: TRBJ2-7
CDR3aa: CASSTRDLRYEQYF
CDR3nt: TGTGCCAGCAGCACCAGGGATCTCCGATACGAGCAGTACTTC

v_gene: TRBV2
d_gene: .
len: 13
abundance: .
j_gene: TRBJ2-7
CDR3aa: CASRTDTYYEQYF
CDR3nt: TGTGCCAGCAGGACGGACACCTACTACGAGCAGTACTTC

v_gene: TRBV10-3
d_gene: TRBD1
len: 16
abundance: .
j_gene: TRBJ1-1
CDR3aa: CAISESGQGMNTEAFF
CDR3nt: TGTGCCATCAGTGAGTCGGGACAGGGGATGAACACTGAAGCTTTCTTT

v_gene: TRBV18
d_gene: TRBD1
len: 18
abundance: .
j_gene: TRBJ2-2
CDR3aa: CASSPQSRTGRNTGELFF
CDR3nt: TGTGCCAGCTCACCTCAAAGCAGGACAGGGCGGAACACCGGGGAGCTGTTTTTT

v_gene: TRBV9
d_gene: TRBD2
len: 17
abundance: .
j_gene: TRBJ2-5
CDR3aa: CASSVELAGTGRETQYF
CDR3nt: TGTGCCAGCAGCGTAGAGCTAGCGGGTACTGGTAGAGAGACCCAGTACTTC

v_gene: TRBV4-3
d_gene: TRBD1
len: 18
abundance: .
j_gene: TRBJ1-6
CDR3aa: CASSQGEDRWSYNSPLHF
CDR3nt: TGCGCCAGCAGCCAAGGGGAGGACAGGTGGTCCTATAATTCACCCCTCCACTTT

v_gene: TRBV5-4
d_gene: .
len: 16
abundance: few
j_gene: TRBJ2-2
CDR3aa: CASSPPTSRATGELFF
CDR3nt: TGTGCCAGCAGCCCCCCAACTAGCCGTGCCACCGGGGAGCTGTTTTTT